This paragraph covers one T cell receptor beta chain sequence. Measured with immunoSEQ multiplex PCR; TCRdb has only the in-frame clones, and not every one. This sample carries roughly 2.6 million clones, approximately 90% of them seen once, and the ten largest clones take 0.13% to 0.15%. The sample comes from a study of shared clonotypes between healthy human individuals. CDR1 and CDR2 (germline): SGHTS, YDEGEE. The CDR3 totals 17 residues. Between the trimmed V and J ends, which lost 2 bases and 5 bases, there was a span of 20 bases. Sequencing was performed on naive CD4+ T cells sorted from blood. The subset here: CD45RA+ positively selected. The V gene is TRBV5-8, the J gene TRBJ2-1; D is possibly TRBD2 (5 bases). The receptor comes from a young man in good health. The CDR3: CASSFPFGVAIDNEQFF. Written as DNA, the CDR3 is TGTGCCAGCAGCTTCCCTTTCGGAGTAGCGATCGACAATGAGCAGTTCTTC.